The next 25 T cell receptor beta chains were all read from a single sample in a study of shared clonotypes between healthy human individuals. CD45RO-negative cells were positively selected for CCR7, leaving out terminally differentiated effector memory CD45RA+ cells. The assay was immunoSEQ multiplex PCR, and TCRdb's table has in-frame clones only and misses some. Of around 2,000,000 clones listed, around 96% are singletons. The specimen was naive CD8+ T cells sorted from blood. These receptors all come from a man aged 18 to 35 in good health.

The rearrangement links TRBV11-3 to TRBJ2-3, with D perhaps assigned TRBD1 or TRBD2 (6 bases each). V dropped 4 bases and J dropped 6 bases, with 17 bases sitting between them. This CDR3 contains 15 residues. The germline gives CDR1 SGHNT, CDR2 YENEEA. CDR3 protein: CASSSGSGAEDTQYF. CDR3 sequence (DNA): TGTGCCAGCAGCTCCGGGTCGGGGGCGGAGGATACGCAGTATTTT.

The CDR3 region is CASSYLIERETQYF. CDR3 sequence (DNA): TGTGCCAGCAGTTACCTAATAGAGAGAGAGACCCAGTACTTC. The J gene is TRBJ2-5, the V gene TRBV6-6; D gene uncertain. Germline CDR1 reads MNHNY; CDR2 reads SVGAGI (reference sequence). The CDR3 contains 14 residues. Between the trimmed V and J ends, which lost 2 bases and 4 bases, there was a span of 11 bases.

This clone has just one count. This chain links TRBV4-1 with TRBJ1-2; TRBD1 aligns across 7 bases. The CDR3 spans 17 residues. Germline V gene lookup returns CDR1 MGHRA and CDR2 YSYEKL. The trim removed 3 bases at V and 3 bases at J, leaving 13 bases unmatched. The CDR3 DNA reads as TGCGCCAGCAGCCACCCCGGGGAGGGCAGGGGGGACTATGGCTACACCTTC. Translated: CASSHPGEGRGDYGYTF.

The chain couples TRBV6-1 to TRBJ2-7; D unresolved. Germline V gene sequence: CDR1 MNHNS, CDR2 SASEGT. CDR3 length: 13 residues. V lost 8 bases to trimming and J lost 3 bases, with 14 bases between them. CDR3 in amino acids: CASAVQRYYEQYF. As DNA, the CDR3 is TGTGCCAGCGCAGTACAGAGGTACTACGAGCAGTACTTC.

This chain joins TRBV5-4 and TRBJ1-1, with D unresolved. Germline V lookup: CDR1 SGHNT, CDR2 YYREEE (reference sequence). The CDR3 runs to 14 residues. The ends were cut back, 1 base at V and 4 bases at J, with 11 bases in the middle. The CDR3 DNA sequence: TGTGCCAGCAGCTTGCAAGGGATGGTCACTGAAGCTTTCTTT. Its translation is CASSLQGMVTEAFF.

Concerning this clone itself: Other DNA variants within this sample encode the same CDR3. The genes are TRBV13 and TRBJ2-1, with 16 nucleotides matching TRBD2. The CDR3 has 15 amino acids. Trimming at V came to 3 bases and at J to 8 bases, leaving 1 base not matched to a gene. Looked up from germline, CDR1 is PRHDT and CDR2 is FYEKMQ (reference sequence). The CDR3 here is CASSLGLAGGHEQFF. CDR3 DNA: TGTGCCAGCAGCTTGGGACTAGCGGGGGGGCATGAGCAGTTCTTC.

J is TRBJ2-1 and V is TRBV4-3; 10 bases are shared with TRBD2. This CDR3 spans 15 amino acids. CDR1 and CDR2 (germline): LGHNA, YSLEER. The ends lost 3 bases at V and 6 bases at J; junction bases unmatched: 5. In DNA, the CDR3 is TGCGCCAGCAGCCAGATACTAGCGGGGTCCAATGAGCAGTTCTTC. This translates into CASSQILAGSNEQFF.

This rearrangement joins TRBV4-1 to TRBJ2-3; 9 nucleotides agree with TRBD2. V was pared by 0 bases and J by 4 bases, with 2 bases of the junction left unmatched. This CDR3 is built from 15 residues. CDR1 and CDR2 (germline): MGHRA, YSYEKL. The CDR3 sequence: CASSQEGGRADTQYF. CDR3 in DNA: TGCGCCAGCAGCCAAGAGGGCGGGAGGGCAGATACGCAGTATTTT.

The chain joins TRBV6-5 to TRBJ2-2; D remains unclear. The V end was cut by 4 bases, the J end by 6 bases, with 9 bases between. The CDR3 is 13 residues long. Germline CDR1 MNHEY, CDR2 SVGAGI. The CDR3 is CASSFYGSGELFF. Here the CDR3 DNA reads TGTGCCAGCAGTTTTTACGGGTCCGGGGAGCTGTTTTTT.

The chain recombines TRBV19 with TRBJ1-5, with a weak D call TRBD1 (5 bases). The ends were cut back, 4 bases at V and 0 bases at J, with 19 bases in the middle. Germline CDR1 reads LNHDA; CDR2 reads SQIVND (reference sequence). This CDR3 has 18 residues. The CDR3 region is CASSTPPGRQDSNQPQHF. CDR3 DNA: TGTGCCAGTAGTACCCCCCCGGGACGGCAAGATAGCAATCAGCCCCAGCATTTT.

This clone was found once. The J gene is TRBJ2-7, the V gene TRBV4-1, with TRBD1 as a possible D gene (5 bases). The CDR3 sequence is 14 residues long. Germline values: CDR1 MGHRA, CDR2 YSYEKL. Trimming took off 5 bases at V and 4 bases at J, with 15 bases between the two ends. CDR3 nucleotides: TGCGCCAGCAGCTTTCGTCACAAGGGGTACGAGCAGTACTTC. This translates into CASSFRHKGYEQYF.

The chain is built from TRBV30 and TRBJ1-2, with D unclear. Germline V gives CDR1 GTSNPN, CDR2 SVGIG (reference sequence). Trimming removed 2 bases from V and 4 bases from J, with 11 bases in between. The length of the CDR3 is 13 residues. CDR3 in amino acids: CAWSSSHAYGYTF. CDR3 nucleotide sequence: TGTGCCTGGAGTTCCAGCCACGCCTATGGCTACACCTTC.

The chain links TRBV6-5 to TRBJ1-1, with TRBD1 identical over 8 bases. Unmatched junction bases numbered 5, after V lost 7 bases and J lost 7 bases. The V gene's germline CDR1 is MNHEY and CDR2 SVGAGI. The CDR3 sequence is 12 residues long. This CDR3 is CASTMGQVEAFF. CDR3 DNA sequence: TGTGCCAGCACCATGGGACAGGTTGAAGCTTTCTTT.

The V and J genes are TRBV13 and TRBJ2-1; 10 bases align to TRBD2. V dropped 4 bases and J dropped 0; count of bases not matched to a gene: 9. Germline assignment: CDR1 PRHDT and CDR2 FYEKMQ (reference sequence). CDR3 length: 18 residues. The CDR3 DNA reads TGTGCCAGCAGCTCCGGGACTAGCGAGACAAGCTCCTACAATGAGCAGTTCTTC. This codes for CASSSGTSETSSYNEQFF.

This chain connects TRBV6-1 to TRBJ1-2, with no clear D. The CDR3 runs 11 residues. Germline CDR1 and CDR2: MNHNS and SASEGT. The V end lost 3 bases, the J end lost 6 bases, and 5 bases lay between the germline ends. The CDR3 DNA reads as TGTGCCAGCAGTGACCTCCATGGCTACACCTTC. Translating it yields CASSDLHGYTF.

The chain links TRBV27 to TRBJ2-2; no reliable D call. This CDR3 is built from 11 residues. The germline V and J ends were trimmed by 3 bases and 8 bases, with 4 bases remaining between them. The germline V gene has CDR1 MNHEY and CDR2 SMNVEV (reference sequence). CDR3 sequence reads: CASSFVGELFF. In DNA form, the CDR3 reads TGTGCCAGCAGTTTTGTGGGGGAGCTGTTTTTT.

This rearrangement joins TRBV5-6 to TRBJ2-5, with D perhaps TRBD2 (6 bases). Per germline, CDR1 SGHDT and CDR2 YYEEEE. V was clipped by 0 bases and J by 10 bases, with 16 bases between them. This CDR3 comprises 14 residues. CDR3 region: CASSLVGWGVDQYF. DNA for the CDR3: TGTGCCAGCAGCTTGGTCGGTTGGGGGGTGGACCAGTACTTC.

The chain carries TRBV27 and TRBJ2-1, with D unresolved. Trimming left V 0 bases short and J 7 bases short, with 7 bases between. Germline V CDR1 and CDR2: MNHEY, SMNVEV (reference sequence). The CDR3 runs to 13 residues. The CDR3 spells CASSLSWRNEQFF. The CDR3 nucleotides are TGTGCCAGCAGTTTATCGTGGAGAAATGAGCAGTTCTTC.

The V gene is TRBV19, the J gene TRBJ2-1; 9 bases fit TRBD2. Per germline, CDR1 LNHDA and CDR2 SQIVND (reference sequence). The CDR3 consists of 16 residues. V lost 0 bases to trimming and J lost 3 bases; unmatched junction nucleotides: 3. The chain's CDR3 is CASSIDSGRNYNEQFF. CDR3 DNA: TGTGCCAGTAGTATAGATAGCGGGAGAAACTACAATGAGCAGTTCTTC.

As to this clone: Other DNA sequences in this sample translate to the same CDR3. The rearrangement joins TRBV4-1 to TRBJ2-7, with a possible D match to TRBD1 (5 bases). Trimming stripped 3 bases from V and 3 bases from J, with 9 bases between. Germline CDR1 is MGHRA and CDR2 is YSYEKL. The CDR3 contains 13 residues. As DNA, the CDR3 is TGCGCCAGCAGCCAGGTCGACAGCTACGAGCAGTACTTC. Translating it yields CASSQVDSYEQYF.

The chain joins TRBV5-4 to TRBJ2-7; no clear D gene. Trimming cost V 4 bases and J 6 bases, with 11 bases left between them. The CDR3 runs to 12 residues. Per germline, CDR1 SGHNT and CDR2 YYREEE (reference sequence). The CDR3 is CASSHSGGEQYF. The CDR3 DNA follows: TGTGCCAGCAGCCACTCGGGTGGCGAGCAGTACTTC.

The genes are TRBV4-2 and TRBJ1-2; weak D call: TRBD1 (5 bases). CDR3 length equals 15 residues. V lost 0 bases and J lost 3, with 11 bases in between. The germline gives CDR1 LGHNA, CDR2 YNFKEQ. In DNA form, the CDR3 reads TGTGCCAGCAGCCAAGATGAGGGACGGGACTATGGCTACACCTTC. It is translated as CASSQDEGRDYGYTF.

This chain joins TRBV19 and TRBJ2-7; 7 bases map to TRBD1. The CDR3 runs 15 residues. V shed 5 bases and J 1 base; nucleotides not matched to a gene: 8. Germline loops: CDR1 LNHDA, CDR2 SQIVND (reference sequence). The CDR3 loop is CASSLRTGPSYEQYF. DNA for the CDR3: TGTGCCAGTAGTCTACGGACAGGTCCTTCCTACGAGCAGTACTTC.

The chain combines TRBV9 with TRBJ2-7; D may correspond to TRBD1 or TRBD2 (6 bases each). This CDR3 region has 13 residues. The V end was cut by 3 bases, the J end by 5 bases, with 12 bases between. CDR1 SGDLS and CDR2 YYNGEE come from the germline V gene. CDR3 DNA: TGTGCCAGCAGCGCGGGGGCCGCGGACGAGCAGTACTTC. This sequence encodes CASSAGAADEQYF.

Remarks on this clone: Other DNA variants within this sample encode the same CDR3. The CDR3 region has the DNA TGTGCCAGCAGTTACTCGACAGGACAACAAACCTACGAGCAGTACTTC. Protein: CASSYSTGQQTYEQYF. The J gene is TRBJ2-7, the V gene TRBV6-5; weak D call: TRBD1 (6 bases). V was trimmed by 0 bases and J by 2 bases, leaving 14 bases between them. This CDR3 spans 16 amino acids. CDR1 is MNHEY and CDR2 is SVGAGI in the germline V gene.